The 20 T cell receptor beta chains in this list originate from one sample, sequenced in a study of early T cells in non-severe SARS-CoV-2 infection. Each CDR3 protein is one row after TCRdb ran MiXCR on the 5' RACE reads. The sample lists 20,000 to 25,000 distinct CDR3 sequences; 4.5% to 5.5% were seen once. The sequencing input was whole blood. The receptor source for this set is an adult who was a healthcare worker with PCR-confirmed SARS-CoV-2 infection or an uninfected control (not recorded which).

This clonotype has just a few counts. The rearrangement uses TRBV29-1 and TRBJ1-3; D is uncertain. Between the trimmed V and J ends, which lost 3 bases and 0 bases, there was a span of 6 bases. Germline V gives CDR1 SQVTM, CDR2 ANQGSEA. The CDR3 has 13 amino acids. The chain's CDR3 is CSVDGDSGNTIYF. The CDR3 DNA sequence: TGCAGCGTTGATGGGGACTCTGGAAACACCATATATTTT.

This clonotype came up many times. The chain couples TRBV21-1 to TRBJ2-7; the tabulated D call, TRBD2, remains unverified against the DNA. TRBV21-1 is listed as a pseudogene. The CDR3 is 16 amino acids. The CDR3, as DNA: TGTGCCAGCAGCCCTCCCGGGACTAGGGATGTCGACGAGCAGTACGTC. Amino acids: CASSPPGTRDVDEQYV.

By frequency in the sample, this clonotype is medium-sized. V usage is TRBV12-3 or TRBV12-4 and J usage is TRBJ2-1; D is ambiguous. CDR3 length: 15 residues. V was cut by 5 bases and J by 1 base, with 12 bases left in between. The CDR3 here is CASSKNLDSYNEQFF. The CDR3 DNA reads TGTGCCAGCAGTAAGAATCTGGATTCCTACAATGAGCAGTTCTTC.

This clonotype occurred a few times. The chain has TRBV18 and TRBJ2-6; no reliable D call. The CDR3 sequence is 16 residues long. Trimming shortened V by 0 bases and J by 1 base, and 7 bases separated the two germline ends. The V gene's germline CDR1 is KGHSH and CDR2 LQKENI. The CDR3 sequence is CASSPPGTSGANVLTF. CDR3 nucleotides: TGTGCCAGCTCACCACCAGGTACATCTGGGGCCAACGTCCTGACTTTC.

This clonotype occurred many times. The chain uses TRBV6-2 or TRBV6-3 and TRBJ2-1, with TRBD1 identical over 8 bases. Germline assignment: CDR1 MNHEY and CDR2 SVGEGT. The J segment lost 5 bases and the V segment lost 5 bases, leaving 11 bases of the junction unmatched. The CDR3 has 16 residues. The CDR3 is CASSAGQGQNHNEQFF. In DNA, the CDR3 is TGTGCCAGCAGTGCCGGACAGGGACAGAACCACAATGAGCAGTTCTTC.

This clonotype was observed at least ten times. V is TRBV11-2 and J is TRBJ2-2; D remains ambiguous. Trimming cost V 1 base and J 4 bases, with 7 bases left between them. CDR3 length: 14 residues. Germline V gene sequence: CDR1 SGHAT, CDR2 FQNNGV. The DNA for the CDR3 is TGTGCCAGCAGCTTAGTCACAAGCACCGGGGAGCTGTTTTTT. Amino acid sequence: CASSLVTSTGELFF.

In its sample, this clonotype ranks as medium-sized. CDR3 protein: CASSLKGTGTGELFF. CDR3 DNA sequence: TGTGCCAGCAGTTTGAAAGGGACAGGCACCGGGGAGCTGTTTTTT. This chain links TRBV12-3 or TRBV12-4 with TRBJ2-2, with 8 positions matching TRBD1. Trimming took 3 bases from V and 4 from J; bases not matched to a gene: 4. This CDR3 has 15 amino acids.

This clonotype was detected ten times or more. In nucleotides, the CDR3 is TGCGCCAGCAGCTGGCTGGAGGCGACCGGGGAGCTGTTTTTT. Translation: CASSWLEATGELFF. V and J are TRBV5-1 and TRBJ2-2; weak D call: TRBD2 (5 bases). Trimming took off 3 bases at V and 5 bases at J, with 11 bases between the two ends. Germline-derived CDR1 and CDR2 are SGHRS and YFSETQ. The CDR3 totals 14 residues. Variable domain in full (rest from reference TRBV5-1 and TRBJ2-2): KAGVTQTPRYLIKTRGQQVTLSCSPISGHRSVSWYQQTPGQGLQFLFEYFSETQRNKGNFPGRFSGRQFSNSRSEMNVSTLELGDSALYLCASSWLEATGELFFGEGSRLTVL.

In this sample, this clonotype turned up many times. The chain joins TRBV6-5 to TRBJ1-5; TRBD1 might be the D (5 bases). Trimming cost V 0 bases and J 6 bases, with 9 bases left between them. Germline V CDR1 and CDR2: MNHEY, SVGAGI. This CDR3 comprises 14 residues. CDR3 sequence: CASSYSLQAQPQHF. The CDR3 region has the DNA TGTGCCAGCAGTTACTCCTTACAGGCTCAGCCCCAGCATTTT.

This clonotype occurred many times. This chain's CDR3 is CASSRGGEQFF. The CDR3 DNA reads TGTGCCAGCAGCCGAGGGGGTGAGCAGTTCTTC. The chain uses TRBV12-3 or TRBV12-4 and TRBJ2-1, with a possible D match to TRBD1 (6 bases). The CDR3 has 11 amino acids. Trimming cost V 6 bases and J 9 bases, with 9 bases left between them.

The V call is TRBV28, the J call TRBJ2-3, with TRBD2 as a possible D gene (7 bases). The CDR3 runs to 18 residues. V lost 6 bases, J lost 0 bases, and 22 bases lay in between. From germline, CDR1 is MDHEN and CDR2 SYDVKM. CDR3 loop: CASRRGGALSLSTDTQYF. In DNA form, the CDR3 reads TGTGCCAGCAGACGTGGGGGGGCTCTCTCTCTTAGCACAGATACGCAGTATTTT.

This clonotype has at least ten counts. This sequence joins TRBV13 and TRBJ1-1, with no clear D. V lost 2 bases and J lost 1, with 5 bases in between. The CDR3 runs to 13 residues. Germline assignment: CDR1 PRHDT and CDR2 FYEKMQ (reference sequence). CDR3 in amino acids: CASSLYGNTEAFF. CDR3 sequence (DNA): TGTGCCAGCAGCTTATACGGGAACACTGAAGCTTTCTTT.

This clonotype was seen a few times. J is TRBJ2-1 and V is TRBV7-3; 7 bases fit TRBD1. Germline V CDR1 and CDR2: SGHTA, FQGTGA. With 4 bases clipped from V and 5 bases from J, the junction kept 2 bases outside the gene matches. This CDR3 has 13 amino acids. The CDR3: CASSWGQHNEQFF. CDR3 bases: TGTGCCAGCAGCTGGGGACAGCACAATGAGCAGTTCTTC.

This clonotype was observed at least ten times. The rearrangement uses TRBV6-2 or TRBV6-3 and TRBJ1-1; a possible D gene is TRBD1 (5 bases). CDR1 and CDR2 (germline): MNHEY, SVGEGT. The CDR3 is made up of 16 amino acids. Trimming cost V 0 bases and J 4 bases, with 15 bases left between them. CDR3 sequence reads: CASSYSKEGSGTEAFF. CDR3 bases: TGTGCCAGCAGTTACTCGAAAGAGGGGTCGGGCACTGAAGCTTTCTTT.

This clonotype appeared many times. In nucleotides, the CDR3 is TGTGCCAGCAGCCGTAGGAGACTAGCCCTAAACAATGAGCAGTTCTTC. Its protein product is CASSRRRLALNNEQFF. The J gene is TRBJ2-1, the V gene TRBV7-6; 7 bases match TRBD2. Germline CDR1 SGHVS, CDR2 FNYEAQ. CDR3 size: 16 residues. V shed 5 bases, J shed 5 bases, and the junction held 12 bases outside the gene matches.

This clonotype was observed at least ten times. The V and J genes are TRBV20-1 and TRBJ2-7; 9 nucleotides agree with TRBD2. V lost 0 bases, J lost 3 bases, and 9 bases stayed unmatched. CDR3 length: 16 amino acids. Germline V lookup: CDR1 DFQATT, CDR2 SNEGSKA (reference sequence). The DNA of the CDR3 is TGCAGTGCTAGAGATCTTGAGCGGGGGGTTTACTACGAGCAGTACTTC. Its protein is CSARDLERGVYYEQYF.

In this sample, this clonotype turned up many times. This chain connects TRBV7-8 to TRBJ2-1; tentatively, D is TRBD2 (5 bases). Trimming pared 1 base from V and 14 bases from J, leaving 12 bases between. The germline V gene encodes CDR1 SGHVS and CDR2 FQNEAQ. The CDR3 runs to 12 residues. In nucleotides, the CDR3 is TGTGCCAGCAGCTTAGAGAGAGGAGGAAAGTTCTTC. The encoded protein is CASSLERGGKFF.

Points on this clonotype: This clone may be a read error of a much larger clone one base away. The chain employs TRBV19 and TRBJ2-7, with D possibly TRBD1 on 5 matching bases. Trimming left V 3 bases short and J 8 bases short, with 14 bases between. In germline, CDR1 is LNHDA, CDR2 SQIVND (reference sequence). The CDR3 runs to 13 residues. In nucleotides, the CDR3 is TGTGCCAGTAGTATGCAGGGAATCTTCAAGCAGTACTTC. This sequence encodes CASSMQGIFKQYF.

In its sample, this clonotype was seen many times. The J gene is TRBJ2-5, the V gene TRBV18; the match to TRBD1 covers 9 bases. CDR1 and CDR2 (germline): KGHSH, LQKENI. With V trimmed by 2 bases and J by 3 bases, 1 base remained unmatched. The CDR3 runs 14 residues. The CDR3 DNA follows: TGTGCCAGCTCACCATGGACAGGGGAAGAGACCCAGTACTTC. Translating it yields CASSPWTGEETQYF.

This clonotype was observed at least ten times. The chain carries TRBV5-5 and TRBJ1-5; D is unclear. V shed 1 base and J shed 5 bases, with 7 bases lying between them. This CDR3 has 13 amino acids. Per germline, CDR1 SGHKS and CDR2 YYEKEE (reference sequence). The CDR3 bases are TGTGCCAGCAGCTTGCTGTGGGATCAGCCCCAGCATTTT. The encoded protein is CASSLLWDQPQHF.